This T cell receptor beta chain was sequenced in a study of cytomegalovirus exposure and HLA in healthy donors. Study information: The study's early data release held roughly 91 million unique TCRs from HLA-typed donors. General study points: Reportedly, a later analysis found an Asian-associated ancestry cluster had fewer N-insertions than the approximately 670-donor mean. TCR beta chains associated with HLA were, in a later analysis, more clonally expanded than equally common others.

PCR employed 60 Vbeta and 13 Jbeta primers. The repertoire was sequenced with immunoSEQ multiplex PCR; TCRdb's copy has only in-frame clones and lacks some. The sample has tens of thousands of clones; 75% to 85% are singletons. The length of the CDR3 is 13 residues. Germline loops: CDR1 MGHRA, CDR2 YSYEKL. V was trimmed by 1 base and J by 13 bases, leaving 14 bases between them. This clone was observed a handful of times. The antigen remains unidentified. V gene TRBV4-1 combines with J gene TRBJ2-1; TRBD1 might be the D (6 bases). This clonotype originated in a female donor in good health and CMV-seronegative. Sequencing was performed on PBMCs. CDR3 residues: CASSQVLAGAQFF. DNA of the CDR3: TGCGCCAGCAGCCAAGTCTTAGCAGGGGCACAGTTCTTC.